The 20 T cell receptor beta chains in this list originate from one sample, sequenced in a study of memory B cells and T cells in multiple sclerosis. TCRdb's copy holds only in-frame clones and misses some; the assay was immunoSEQ multiplex PCR. The data show 35,000 to 55,000 clones, with about 80% seen just once and more than 0.95% held by the top ten. After stimulus-free culture, autoproliferating CFSE-dim and non-proliferating CFSE-high T cells were sequenced separately. Pooled replicate wells came from approximately 5x10^7 CFSE-labeled PBMCs cultured 6 to 8 days without stimulus. These TCRs are of unknown antigen specificity. The sequencing input was PBMCs from blood kept in culture. The receptors derive from a human donor with multiple sclerosis.

This chain joins TRBV6-1 and TRBJ2-3, with 9 bases fitting TRBD2. This CDR3 is 13 amino acids long. CDR1 is MNHNS and CDR2 is SASEGT in the germline V gene. Germline trimming cut 11 bases from V and 2 bases from J; bases unmatched to any gene: 5. The CDR3 DNA is TGTGCCGGGGCGGGGGGGTACACAGATACGCAGTATTTT. It encodes CAGAGGYTDTQYF.

For the CDR3, the DNA is TGTGCCAGCAGCTTGAAAACAATCGAGGATACGCAGTATTTT. Protein: CASSLKTIEDTQYF. The chain joins TRBV5-6 to TRBJ2-3; no definite D call. V gave up 1 base and J gave up 6 bases, with 12 bases separating them. The CDR3 length is 14 residues. CDR1 and CDR2 from the germline V gene are SGHDT and YYEEEE.

The chain carries TRBV18 and TRBJ1-5, with D unresolved. Germline CDR1 and CDR2: KGHSH and LQKENI. The CDR3 length is 15 residues. The ends were cut back, 5 bases at V and 0 bases at J, with 11 bases in the middle. Written as DNA, the CDR3 is TGTGCCAGCTCATTATCCGGGAATAGCAATCAGCCCCAGCATTTT. Translating it yields CASSLSGNSNQPQHF.

The chain combines TRBV30 with TRBJ2-3, with D maybe TRBD1 (6 bases). V was shortened by 4 bases and J by 4 bases, with 12 bases between the two germline ends. The CDR3 is 13 residues long. CDR1 is GTSNPN, CDR2 SVGIG, per germline (reference sequence). CDR3 region: CAWTLKGADTQYF. Here the CDR3 DNA reads TGTGCCTGGACTCTTAAGGGGGCAGATACGCAGTATTTT.

The chain has TRBV18 and TRBJ2-5, with TRBD2 matching 13 bases. V shed 0 bases and J 5 bases; nucleotides not matched to a gene: 9. The CDR3 length is 18 residues. Germline V gene lookup returns CDR1 KGHSH and CDR2 LQKENI. CDR3 nucleotides: TGTGCCAGCTCACCACCGGTCACTAGCGGGGGGGCTCGGGAGACCCAGTACTTC. Amino acids: CASSPPVTSGGARETQYF.

This clone has just a few counts. The chain has TRBV7-8 and TRBJ2-2; 7 nucleotides line up with TRBD2. With V trimmed by 0 bases and J by 7 bases, 5 bases remained unmatched. The CDR3 sequence is 15 residues long. From germline, CDR1 is SGHVS and CDR2 FQNEAQ. In DNA form, the CDR3 reads TGTGCCAGCAGCTTAGCCGGGGGGAGCATCGGGGAGCTGTTTTTT. It codes for CASSLAGGSIGELFF.

V and J are TRBV6-1 and TRBJ1-2, with 8 bases that match TRBD1. CDR3 size: 15 residues. Germline assignment: CDR1 MNHNS and CDR2 SASEGT. V dropped 2 bases and J dropped 9; count of bases not matched to a gene: 11. The CDR3 loop reads CASSELGQGAVSYTF. In DNA form, the CDR3 reads TGTGCCAGCAGTGAATTGGGGCAGGGGGCGGTAAGCTACACCTTC.

This clone was detected a few times. V gene TRBV29-1 combines with J gene TRBJ1-5, with D possibly TRBD1 on 6 matching bases. Trimming took 4 bases from V and 4 from J, leaving 17 bases between them. Germline CDR1 is SQVTM and CDR2 is ANQGSEA. This CDR3 is built from 15 residues. This CDR3 is CSVGVSGEINQPQHF. CDR3 nucleotides: TGCAGCGTTGGTGTTTCAGGGGAGATTAATCAGCCCCAGCATTTT.

The rearrangement links TRBV6-5 to TRBJ1-5; a possible D gene is TRBD1 (5 bases). The CDR3 spans 12 residues. Germline CDR1 and CDR2: MNHEY and SVGAGI. Written as DNA, the CDR3 is TGTGGGGCCGGGGCCGGCAATCAGCCCCAGCATTTT. It specifies CGAGAGNQPQHF.

The V gene is TRBV7-2, the J gene TRBJ1-6; D remains unclear. This CDR3 comprises 12 residues. The V and J ends lost 5 bases and 14 bases respectively, with 13 bases between them. The germline gives CDR1 SGHTA, CDR2 FQGNSA. In DNA, the CDR3 is TGTGCCAGCAGCCCTATGGGCTGGACCCTCCACTTT. As protein: CASSPMGWTLHF.

This clone has more than one count but fewer than ten. The V and J genes are TRBV4-3 and TRBJ2-7, with 8 bases matching TRBD1. Per germline, CDR1 LGHNA and CDR2 YSLEER. V shed 1 base and J 6 bases; nucleotides not matched to a gene: 5. This CDR3 is built from 14 residues. The CDR3 protein is CASSQAYDRGEQYF. DNA of the CDR3: TGCGCCAGCAGCCAAGCGTACGACAGGGGCGAGCAGTACTTC.

V and J are TRBV9 and TRBJ1-2, with a weak D call TRBD1 (5 bases). This CDR3 has 15 residues. Trimming stripped 2 bases from V and 0 bases from J, with 11 bases between. Per the germline V gene, CDR1 is SGDLS and CDR2 is YYNGEE. The CDR3 sequence: CASSVGRIANYGYTF. The CDR3 DNA reads TGTGCCAGCAGCGTGGGACGGATCGCTAACTATGGCTACACCTTC.

V and J are TRBV30 and TRBJ1-3; D is unresolved. V was trimmed by 4 bases and J by 0 bases, leaving 13 bases between them. Germline V gene sequence: CDR1 GTSNPN, CDR2 SVGIG (reference sequence). The CDR3 is made up of 15 amino acids. CDR3 nucleotides: TGTGCCTGGAAGAAACTAAGACACTCTGGAAACACCATATATTTT. Protein product: CAWKKLRHSGNTIYF.

V and J are TRBV27 and TRBJ1-5, with unresolved D. CDR3 length: 14 residues. CDR1 MNHEY and CDR2 SMNVEV come from the germline V gene (reference sequence). Trimming cost V 2 bases and J 2 bases, with 7 bases left between them. The CDR3 bases are TGTGCCAGCAGTTTAATCATGGGCAATCAGCCCCAGCATTTT. As protein: CASSLIMGNQPQHF.

The chain employs TRBV30 and TRBJ2-3; D unclear. V was clipped by 0 bases and J by 6 bases, with 7 bases between them. Per germline, CDR1 GTSNPN and CDR2 SVGIG (reference sequence). This CDR3 is 12 amino acids long. The CDR3 coding sequence is TGTGCCTGGAGTGTACTCAGGGATACGCAGTATTTT. It specifies CAWSVLRDTQYF.

V is TRBV6-4 and J is TRBJ1-2; 8 bases map to TRBD1. The CDR3 runs to 13 residues. The junction had 4 bases not matched to a gene; V was cut back by 7 bases and J by 3 bases. Germline values: CDR1 MRHNA, CDR2 SNTAGT. CDR3 amino acids: CASIQTGDYGYTF. The CDR3 nucleotides read TGTGCCAGCATTCAGACAGGGGACTATGGCTACACCTTC.

V gene TRBV30 combines with J gene TRBJ2-6; D is uncertain. The V and J ends lost 4 bases and 0 bases respectively, with 13 bases between them. Looked up from germline, CDR1 is GTSNPN and CDR2 is SVGIG (reference sequence). The CDR3 has 16 amino acids. CDR3 region: CAWNQVTHSGANVLTF. Here the CDR3 DNA reads TGTGCCTGGAACCAGGTAACCCACTCTGGGGCCAACGTCCTGACTTTC.

This clone has only a few counts. This rearrangement joins TRBV19 to TRBJ1-2, with 8 bases that match TRBD1. In germline, CDR1 is LNHDA, CDR2 SQIVND (reference sequence). Trimming removed 7 bases from V and 3 bases from J; junction bases left unmatched: 13. This CDR3 has 16 residues. This CDR3 is CASKERGVTGDYGYTF. The CDR3 DNA sequence: TGTGCCAGTAAAGAGAGGGGAGTGACAGGGGACTATGGCTACACCTTC.

The rearrangement links TRBV5-1 to TRBJ1-1, with no clear D. The V gene's germline CDR1 is SGHRS and CDR2 YFSETQ. The CDR3 length is 13 residues. V lost 1 base and J 1 base, leaving 5 bases between the germline ends. CDR3 in DNA: TGCGCCAGCAGCTTGAGCCAGAACACTGAAGCTTTCTTT. Protein sequence: CASSLSQNTEAFF.

This clone was observed a handful of times. The chain couples TRBV7-2 to TRBJ2-7; 9 bases are shared with TRBD1. Per germline, CDR1 SGHTA and CDR2 FQGNSA. V lost 3 bases and J lost 2; bases outside the gene matches: 2. This CDR3 comprises 14 residues. The CDR3 DNA is TGTGCCAGCAGCTTGACAGGGGGGACCTACGAGCAGTACTTC. Translated, it gives CASSLTGGTYEQYF.